This T cell receptor (beta chain) was observed in a study of blood T cells in healthy people across ages. Trimming cost V 3 bases and J 2 bases, with 2 bases left between them. Germline-derived CDR1 and CDR2 are DFQATT and SNEGSKA (reference sequence). The CDR3 spans 11 residues. For this clonotype: As yet, its antigen is unknown.

With a J-beta primer mix and a sample-barcoded 5' primer, a second PCR ran roughly 6 to 11 cycles. Every cDNA was tagged by a template-switch adaptor with 12 random nucleotides. Per-sample output comprised a minimum of 2.5 million paired-end reads containing CDR3. TCRdb passed the 5' RACE reads through MiXCR, listing each CDR3 protein once. This sample has about 780,000 distinct CDR3 sequences, with about 42% found just once. Study-level points and caveats: Higher naive T cell percentage went strongly together with higher TCR beta diversity.

Sequencing was done on a sample of blood. The clonotype comes from a man older than 75 in good health. The rearrangement uses TRBV20-1 and TRBJ2-1; no definite D call. CDR3 region: CSASAYNEQFF. The CDR3 DNA reads as TGCAGTGCTAGCGCCTACAATGAGCAGTTCTTC.